One and the same sample provided the 19 T cell receptor beta chains below, sequenced in a study of OX40 agonist ivuxolimab in advanced cancers. Assay: immunoSEQ multiplex PCR; the TCRdb copy retains only in-frame clones and omits some. The sample yields 96,000 or so clones, roughly 80% seen once. Sequenced here: CD4+ or CD8+ T cells sorted from blood, sampled in a trial of the OX40 agonist ivuxolimab. Receptor source: an adult with an advanced solid tumor such as melanoma, head and neck, liver or kidney cancer.

The V gene is TRBV21-1, the J gene TRBJ2-2. TRBV21-1 has pseudogene status. The CDR3 runs to 12 residues. The DNA for the CDR3 is TGTGCCAGCAGCAAAGATAGTAACATCTGGGTTTTT. Encoded protein: CASSKDSNIWVF.

The chain links TRBV14 to TRBJ1-1; weak D call: TRBD1 (5 bases). This CDR3 spans 13 amino acids. V lost 0 bases and J lost 10, with 12 bases in between. CDR1 is SGHDN and CDR2 is FVKESK in the germline V gene. The CDR3: CASSQDEGLRAFF. CDR3 nucleotide sequence: TGTGCCAGCAGCCAAGATGAGGGGTTGAGAGCTTTCTTT.

This clone has only a few counts. The V and J genes are TRBV7-8 and TRBJ1-5; D is uncertain. The CDR3 has 13 amino acids. Germline values: CDR1 SGHVS, CDR2 FQNEAQ. With 5 bases removed from V and 5 bases from J, the gap between germline ends came to 10 bases. The CDR3 DNA follows: TGTGCCAGCAGCCCCCGCGAGGATCAGCCCCAGCATTTT. Translating it yields CASSPREDQPQHF.

The J gene is TRBJ1-5, the V gene TRBV28; a possible D gene is TRBD1 (6 bases). Per the germline V gene, CDR1 is MDHEN and CDR2 is SYDVKM. This CDR3 has 16 amino acids. Trimming took off 6 bases at V and 0 bases at J, with 15 bases between the two ends. In nucleotides, the CDR3 is TGTGCCAGCAGCCGCCCAGGGGACAATAGCAATCAGCCCCAGCATTTT. This codes for CASSRPGDNSNQPQHF. Full variable domain (missing parts from reference TRBV28 and TRBJ1-5): DVKVTQSSRYLVKRTGEKVFLECVQDMDHENMFWYRQDPGLGLRLIYFSYDVKMKEKGDIPEGYSVSREKKERFSLILESASTNQTSMYLCASSRPGDNSNQPQHFGDGTRLSIL.

This clone was seen once. The same CDR3 is also encoded by other DNA sequences in this sample. The V call is TRBV29-1, the J call TRBJ1-2; D perhaps matches TRBD1 (5 bases). This CDR3 comprises 17 residues. V was pared by 4 bases and J by 0 bases, with 21 bases between. Germline CDR1 and CDR2: SQVTM and ANQGSEA. In nucleotides, the CDR3 is TGCAGCGTTGCCCCGGCCGGGGCCAAAAACGCTAACTATGGCTACACCTTC. This sequence encodes CSVAPAGAKNANYGYTF.

The CDR3 reads CASNQGVNNSPLHF. The CDR3 DNA reads as TGTGCTAGTAATCAGGGGGTCAATAATTCACCCCTCCACTTT. J is TRBJ1-6 and V is TRBV12-5; TRBD1 agrees at 7 bases. The CDR3 length is 14 residues. The V and J ends lost 8 bases and 5 bases, in that order; junction bases with no gene match: 6. Germline CDR1 is LGHNT and CDR2 is FRNRAP.

This chain uses TRBV9 with TRBJ2-7; the D is unclear. V dropped 3 bases and J dropped 1 base, with 8 bases sitting between them. The length of the CDR3 is 13 residues. From germline, CDR1 is SGDLS and CDR2 YYNGEE. The CDR3 sequence: CASSASPSYEQYF. The DNA for the CDR3 is TGTGCCAGCAGCGCCTCTCCTTCCTACGAGCAGTACTTC. Full variable domain (outside the CDR3, taken from reference TRBV9 and TRBJ2-7): DSGVTQTPKHLITATGQRVTLRCSPRSGDLSVYWYQQSLDQGLQFLIQYYNGEERAKGNILERFSAQQFPDLHSELNLSSLELGDSALYFCASSASPSYEQYFGPGTRLTVT.

J is TRBJ2-7 and V is TRBV27; D possibly matches TRBD1 or TRBD2 (7 bases each). The CDR3 runs to 14 residues. The ends were cut back, 6 bases at V and 2 bases at J, with 14 bases in the middle. The germline CDR1 and CDR2 sequences are MNHEY and SMNVEV (reference sequence). The CDR3: CASSPRGGPYEQYF. Written as DNA, the CDR3 is TGTGCCAGCAGCCCCAGGGGGGGCCCCTACGAGCAGTACTTC.

The chain joins TRBV10-1 to TRBJ2-7; a weak D match, TRBD2 (5 bases). This CDR3 is 14 amino acids long. CDR1 is WNHNN and CDR2 is SYGVQD in the germline V gene (reference sequence). Trimming removed 3 bases at V and 7 bases at J, with 16 bases between. CDR3 residues: CASSDPSEGWEQYF. The CDR3 DNA reads as TGCGCCAGCAGTGACCCCTCAGAGGGTTGGGAGCAGTACTTC.

The chain is built from TRBV19 and TRBJ1-3; D ambiguous. CDR1 LNHDA and CDR2 SQIVND come from the germline V gene (reference sequence). This CDR3 has 13 residues. V was pared by 1 base and J by 10 bases, with 11 bases between. The CDR3 spells CASSIGLWRTIYF. The CDR3 DNA sequence: TGTGCCAGTAGTATAGGTCTCTGGAGGACCATATATTTT.

The genes are TRBV9 and TRBJ2-1, with 11 bases matching TRBD2. This CDR3 comprises 14 residues. CDR1 and CDR2 (germline): SGDLS, YYNGEE. J lost 8 bases, V lost 2 bases, and 3 bases had no gene match. The DNA for the CDR3 is TGTGCCAGCAGCGTTAGCGGGAGGGTGCATGAGCAGTTCTTC. It codes for CASSVSGRVHEQFF.

V and J are TRBV6-5 and TRBJ2-1; tentative D call: TRBD2 (7 bases). Germline CDR1 and CDR2: MNHEY and SVGAGI. V was cut by 2 bases and J by 7 bases, with 18 bases left in between. The CDR3 is 16 amino acids. The CDR3 nucleotides are TGTGCCAGCAGTTACAGTCAGGGAGGGGGAGGGAATGAGCAGTTCTTC. The encoded protein is CASSYSQGGGGNEQFF.

The V and J genes are TRBV21-1 and TRBJ2-7; the table's D gene call, TRBD2, was not cross checked with the DNA. TRBV21-1 is tagged as a pseudogene. The CDR3 consists of 14 residues. The CDR3 loop is CASRRREVSYEQYF. The DNA of the CDR3 is TGTGCCAGCAGGAGACGGGAGGTATCCTACGAGCAGTACTTC.

CDR3 in amino acids: CASSDGQGQIYEQYF. The CDR3 DNA sequence: TGTGCCAGCAGCGACGGACAGGGGCAAATCTACGAGCAGTACTTC. J is TRBJ2-7 and V is TRBV5-8; TRBD1 agrees at 9 bases. This CDR3 comprises 15 residues. V dropped 4 bases and J dropped 3; count of bases not matched to a gene: 8. From germline, CDR1 is SGHTS and CDR2 YDEGEE. The variable domain in full, completed from reference TRBV5-8 and TRBJ2-7, reads EAGVTQSPTHLIKTRGQQATLRCSPISGHTSVYWYQQALGLGLQFLLWYDEGEERNRGNFPPRFSGRQFPNYSSELNVNALELEDSALYLCASSDGQGQIYEQYFGPGTRLTVT.

This sequence joins TRBV9 and TRBJ2-7; TRBD2 is a possible D gene (6 bases). Per the germline V gene, CDR1 is SGDLS and CDR2 is YYNGEE. The germline V and J ends were trimmed by 0 bases and 2 bases, with 15 bases remaining between them. This CDR3 is 16 amino acids long. The CDR3 DNA reads TGTGCCAGCAGCGTAGATCCCCTTGGCGGGGCCTACGAGCAGTACTTC. Translated, it gives CASSVDPLGGAYEQYF. Filled out from reference TRBV9 and TRBJ2-7, the complete variable domain reads DSGVTQTPKHLITATGQRVTLRCSPRSGDLSVYWYQQSLDQGLQFLIQYYNGEERAKGNILERFSAQQFPDLHSELNLSSLELGDSALYFCASSVDPLGGAYEQYFGPGTRLTVT.

This chain uses TRBV15 with TRBJ1-1; no reliable D call. V was shortened by 5 bases and J by 1 base, with 14 bases between the two germline ends. CDR1 LNHNV and CDR2 YYDKDF come from the germline V gene (reference sequence). CDR3 size: 15 residues. CDR3 in DNA: TGTGCCACCAGCGCGGCCGGGCCACCGAACACTGAAGCTTTCTTT. Its translation is CATSAAGPPNTEAFF.

This rearrangement joins TRBV27 to TRBJ2-3; D may be TRBD2 (5 bases). Germline values: CDR1 MNHEY, CDR2 SMNVEV (reference sequence). V shed 4 bases and J shed 10 bases, with 9 bases lying between them. The CDR3 is made up of 11 amino acids. DNA of the CDR3: TGTGCCAGCAGTTCCGGGATGCCGCAGTATTTT. Protein product: CASSSGMPQYF.

V and J are TRBV12-5 and TRBJ1-2, with TRBD1 identical over 7 bases. The V gene's germline CDR1 is LGHNT and CDR2 FRNRAP. J was trimmed by 3 bases and V by 7 bases; bases with no gene match: 5. This CDR3 is built from 13 residues. The chain's CDR3 is CASAPTGYYGYTF. CDR3 coding DNA: TGTGCTAGTGCCCCGACAGGGTACTATGGCTACACCTTC.

CDR3: CSVEKSPLTSGRNEQYF. The CDR3 coding sequence is TGCAGCGTTGAGAAGAGCCCATTGACTAGCGGGAGGAACGAGCAGTACTTC. The genes are TRBV29-1 and TRBJ2-7; 13 bases align to TRBD2. Losses at the gene ends were 3 bases for V and 5 bases for J; bases not matched to a gene: 13. The CDR3 covers 17 residues. Germline loops: CDR1 SQVTM, CDR2 ANQGSEA.